These 15 T cell receptor beta chains were all obtained from the same sample, sequenced in a study of patients and donors after allogeneic stem cell transplantation. TCRdb fed the RT-PCR reads into MiXCR, producing one record per CDR3 protein. This sample yields more than 850,000 distinct CDR3 sequences, of which more than 15% are seen a single time; roughly 6% belongs to the top ten. Sequenced material: blood, either unsorted or a sorted T cell fraction (not recorded which). These TCRs come from a human donor who was either an allogeneic HSCT recipient or a stem cell or donor lymphocyte infusion donor (not recorded which). It is not recorded whose cells these are; they may come from a transplant donor.

A few counts support this clonotype. The chain combines TRBV20-1 with TRBJ2-3; 14 positions agree with TRBD2. The CDR3 spans 15 residues. Germline lookup yields CDR1 DFQATT and CDR2 SNEGSKA (reference sequence). The V and J ends lost 0 bases and 5 bases, in that order; junction bases with no gene match: 1. The CDR3 region is CSARDGTSGGDTQYF. The CDR3, as DNA: TGCAGTGCTAGAGACGGGACTAGCGGGGGAGATACGCAGTATTTT.

In its sample, this clonotype was seen a few times. The chain links TRBV12-3 or TRBV12-4 to TRBJ2-7; TRBD1 is a possible D gene (5 bases). The V and J ends lost 1 base and 7 bases respectively, with 14 bases between them. The CDR3 consists of 14 residues. The CDR3 spells CASSLGAQGWEQYF. CDR3 nucleotide sequence: TGTGCCAGCAGTTTAGGAGCCCAGGGTTGGGAGCAGTACTTC.

Only a few counts were recorded for this clonotype. The chain uses TRBV20-1 and TRBJ1-1; TRBD1 matches at 7 bases. V was clipped by 6 bases and J by 0 bases; unmatched bases: 10. Germline-derived CDR1 and CDR2 are DFQATT and SNEGSKA (reference sequence). The CDR3 is 15 residues long. CDR3 protein: CSATDRATLNTEAFF. CDR3 coding DNA: TGCAGTGCCACCGACAGGGCGACACTGAACACTGAAGCTTTCTTT.

The DNA for the CDR3 is TGCGCCAGCAGCCAAGACGGACAGGGGGCTCCCTACGAGCAGTACTTC. It translates to CASSQDGQGAPYEQYF. The chain links TRBV4-1 to TRBJ2-7, with 11 positions matching TRBD1. There are 16 residues in the CDR3. Unmatched junction bases numbered 3, after V lost 0 bases and J lost 2 bases. Germline loops: CDR1 MGHRA, CDR2 YSYEKL.

The chain carries TRBV5-1 and TRBJ1-5, with unresolved D. Per the germline V gene, CDR1 is SGHRS and CDR2 is YFSETQ. The V end lost 2 bases, the J end lost 0 bases, and 9 bases lay between the germline ends. The CDR3 contains 15 residues. The CDR3 loop is CASSFDGNSNQPQHF. Written as DNA, the CDR3 is TGCGCCAGCAGCTTCGACGGAAATAGCAATCAGCCCCAGCATTTT.

The rearrangement links TRBV20-1 to TRBJ2-3; 12 bases agree with TRBD2. Per the germline V gene, CDR1 is DFQATT and CDR2 is SNEGSKA (reference sequence). Unmatched junction bases numbered 6, after V lost 5 bases and J lost 3 bases. The CDR3 totals 15 residues. CDR3: CSASRTSGVTDTQYF. CDR3 nucleotide sequence: TGCAGTGCTTCCCGGACTAGCGGGGTGACAGATACGCAGTATTTT.

V and J are TRBV12-3 or TRBV12-4 and TRBJ2-3, with TRBD2 identical over 10 bases. The CDR3 loop spans 13 amino acids. CDR3 sequence reads: CATSGASTDTQYF. CDR3 in DNA: TGTGCTACTAGCGGGGCTAGCACAGATACGCAGTATTTT.

CDR3 loop: CASSETGIYGYTF. The CDR3, as DNA: TGTGCCAGCAGCGAGACAGGGATCTATGGCTACACCTTC. This chain connects TRBV2 to TRBJ1-2, with TRBD1 matching 7 bases. Germline trimming cut 6 bases from V and 4 bases from J; bases unmatched to any gene: 5. The germline V gene encodes CDR1 SNHLY and CDR2 FYNNEI. This CDR3 contains 13 residues.

The rearrangement uses TRBV14 and TRBJ2-7; 9 bases fit TRBD1. This CDR3 is 17 amino acids long. With V trimmed by 5 bases and J by 6 bases, 17 bases remained unmatched. Germline CDR1 reads SGHDN; CDR2 reads FVKESK. The CDR3 sequence is CASSWNRGQVLSSEQYF. The DNA of the CDR3 is TGTGCCAGCAGCTGGAACAGGGGGCAGGTTTTGTCGTCCGAGCAGTACTTC.

The V call is TRBV7-2, the J call TRBJ2-1, with 7 positions matching TRBD2. The ends lost 1 base at V and 3 bases at J; junction bases unmatched: 3. CDR1 and CDR2 from the germline V gene are SGHTA and FQGNSA. This CDR3 is built from 15 residues. CDR3 loop: CASSLGRGNYNEQFF. Written as DNA, the CDR3 is TGTGCCAGCAGCTTAGGGCGGGGGAACTACAATGAGCAGTTCTTC.

This clonotype was observed at least ten times. The V call is TRBV6-5, the J call TRBJ1-5; D possibly corresponds to TRBD1 (5 bases). This CDR3 comprises 14 residues. Looked up from germline, CDR1 is MNHEY and CDR2 is SVGAGI. V dropped 0 bases and J dropped 7 bases, with 10 bases sitting between them. The CDR3 sequence is CASSYSGGGQPQHF. CDR3 bases: TGTGCCAGCAGTTACTCCGGGGGAGGACAGCCCCAGCATTTT.

The sample holds many counts of this clonotype. This chain's CDR3 is CASTTSGYEQYF. Here the CDR3 DNA reads TGTGCCAGCACGACTAGCGGCTACGAGCAGTACTTC. V and J are TRBV25-1 and TRBJ2-7, with 9 bases matching TRBD2. The CDR3 covers 12 residues. Germline V gene sequence: CDR1 MGHDK, CDR2 SYGVNS. With V trimmed by 7 bases and J by 3 bases, 1 base remained unmatched.

This sequence joins TRBV7-2 and TRBJ2-5, with D unresolved. The germline CDR1 and CDR2 sequences are SGHTA and FQGNSA. CDR3 length equals 13 residues. The germline V and J ends were trimmed by 3 bases and 5 bases, with 10 bases remaining between them. The chain's CDR3 is CASSFKSRETQYF. In nucleotides, the CDR3 is TGTGCCAGCAGCTTTAAGAGCAGGGAGACCCAGTACTTC.

The rearrangement joins TRBV5-4 to TRBJ2-4; possibly TRBD1 for D (5 bases). The CDR3 extends over 15 amino acids. The germline CDR1 and CDR2 sequences are SGHNT and YYREEE (reference sequence). Between the trimmed V and J ends, which lost 0 bases and 2 bases, there was a span of 9 bases. The CDR3 loop is CASSLATGSKNIQYF. DNA for the CDR3: TGTGCCAGCAGCTTGGCTACAGGCTCCAAAAACATTCAGTACTTC.

The CDR3 DNA is TGTGCCAGCAGCCCCGGGCTTGCGTTCTCCTACGAGCAGTACTTC. Translation: CASSPGLAFSYEQYF. V is TRBV7-7 and J is TRBJ2-7; unclear D gene. CDR1 is SSHAT, CDR2 FNYEAQ, per germline (reference sequence). The CDR3 totals 15 residues. V lost 5 bases and J lost 0, with 14 bases in between. The whole variable domain, filled in from reference TRBV7-7 and TRBJ2-7, reads GAGVSQSPRYKVTKRGQDVTLRCDPISSHATLYWYQQALGQGPEFLTYFNYEAQPDKSGLPSDRFSAERPEGSISTLTIQRTEQRDSAMYRCASSPGLAFSYEQYFGPGTRLTVT.